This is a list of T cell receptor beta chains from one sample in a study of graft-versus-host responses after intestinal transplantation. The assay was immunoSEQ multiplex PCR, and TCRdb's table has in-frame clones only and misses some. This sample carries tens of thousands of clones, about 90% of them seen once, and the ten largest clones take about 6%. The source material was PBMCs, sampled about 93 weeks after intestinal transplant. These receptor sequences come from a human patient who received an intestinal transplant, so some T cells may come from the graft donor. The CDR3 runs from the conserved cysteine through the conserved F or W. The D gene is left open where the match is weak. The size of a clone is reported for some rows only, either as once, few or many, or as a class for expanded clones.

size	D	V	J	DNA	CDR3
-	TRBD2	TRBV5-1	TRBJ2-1	TGCGCCAGCAGCGCCCGGGGGGTGGGACTAGCGGATAGCTCCTACAATGAGCAGTTCTTC	CASSARGVGLADSSYNEQFF
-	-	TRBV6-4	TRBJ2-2	TGTGCCAGCAGTGAGGGGAACACCGGGGAGCTGTTTTTT	CASSEGNTGELFF
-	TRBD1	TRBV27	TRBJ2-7	TGTGCCAGCAGCCGAGGGCAGGGGGCCTACGAGCAGTACTTC	CASSRGQGAYEQYF
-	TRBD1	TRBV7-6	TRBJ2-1	TGTGCCAGCAGCCGGACAGGGGGTGGTGAGCAGTTCTTC	CASSRTGGGEQFF
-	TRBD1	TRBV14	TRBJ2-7	TGTGCCAGCAGCCCGGACAGGGGCGGTTACGAGCAGTACTTC	CASSPDRGGYEQYF
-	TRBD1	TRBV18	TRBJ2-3	TGTGCCAGCTCATCCAACCCAACCGGGACAGTTAGCACAGATACGCAGTATTTT	CASSSNPTGTVSTDTQYF
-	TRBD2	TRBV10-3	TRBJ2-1	TGTGCCATCAGTGAGTCCGGGACTAGCCCGTTCTTC	CAISESGTSPFF
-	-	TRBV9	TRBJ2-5	TGTGCCAGCAGCGCAACAGGGACCCAAGAGACCCAGTACTTC	CASSATGTQETQYF
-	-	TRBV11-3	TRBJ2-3	TGTGCCAGCAGCTTAGGTGGTACAGATACGCAGTATTTT	CASSLGGTDTQYF
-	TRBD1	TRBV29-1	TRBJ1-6	TGCAGCGCTAGGTATGGCCGGGACAGTTTTTCACCCCTCCACTTT	CSARYGRDSFSPLHF
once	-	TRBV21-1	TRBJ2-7	TGTGCCAGCAGCTATAAGCGGGGGGGCCCCTCCTACGAGCAGTACTTC	CASSYKRGGPSYEQYF
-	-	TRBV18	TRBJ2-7	TGTGCCAGCTCACCGGGTCAACCCTTCGAGCAGTACTTC	CASSPGQPFEQYF
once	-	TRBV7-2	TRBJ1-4	TGTGCCAGCAGCTTAGAGGGGGTATGGGGAGGGCATGAAAAACTGTTTTTT	CASSLEGVWGGHEKLFF
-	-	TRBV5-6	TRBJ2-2	TGTGCCAGCAGCTCCACAGGGGGGGGAAACACCGGGGAGCTGTTTTTT	CASSSTGGGNTGELFF
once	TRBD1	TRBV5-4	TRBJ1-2	TGTGCCAGCAGCTCGAAGACAGGGGTGATAAACTATGGCTACACCTTC	CASSSKTGVINYGYTF
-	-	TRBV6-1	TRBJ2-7	TGTGCCAGCAGTGCCAGGATCCACGAGCAGTACTTC	CASSARIHEQYF
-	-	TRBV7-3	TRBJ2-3	TGTGCCAGCGGGCTCGGTGGGGCCACAGATACGCAGTATTTT	CASGLGGATDTQYF
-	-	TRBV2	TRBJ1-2	TGTGCCAGCAGAGGAGACAGGCTCTATGGCTACACCTTC	CASRGDRLYGYTF
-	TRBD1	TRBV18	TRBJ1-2	TGTGCCAGCTCACATGGGACAGAAAGAAGAGCTAACTATGGCTACACCTTC	CASSHGTERRANYGYTF
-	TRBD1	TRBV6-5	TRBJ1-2	TGTGCCAGCACACAGGGGATAAGTGGCTACACCTTC	CASTQGISGYTF